Below are 30 T cell receptor beta chains sequenced from a single sample in a study of shared clonotypes between healthy human individuals. The data were produced by immunoSEQ multiplex PCR, yet TCRdb's version contains in-frame clones alone and is incomplete. The table lists almost 750,000 clones, 55% to 80% of them singletons. Sequencing used memory CD4+ T cells sorted from blood. Subset denoted: CD45RA-negative fraction. These receptors were collected from a woman aged 30 to 39 in good health.

The rearrangement joins TRBV19 to TRBJ2-1, with 11 bases that match TRBD2. The germline CDR1 and CDR2 sequences are LNHDA and SQIVND (reference sequence). V lost 4 bases and J lost 11; bases outside the gene matches: 22. This CDR3 is built from 19 residues. The CDR3 nucleotides read TGTGCCAGTAGTACAACCCACCCTCCGGGACTAGCGGTCCGGGGTAAGCAGTTCTTC. As protein: CASSTTHPPGLAVRGKQFF.

The chain is built from TRBV6-5 and TRBJ1-4, with D possibly TRBD1 on 5 matching bases. The V end lost 2 bases, the J end lost 7 bases, and 11 bases lay between the germline ends. Looked up from germline, CDR1 is MNHEY and CDR2 is SVGAGI. The CDR3 runs 14 residues. CDR3 bases: TGTGCCAGCAGTTACGCGTCAGGGTTTGAAAAACTGTTTTTT. As protein: CASSYASGFEKLFF.

The gene calls are TRBV5-4 and TRBJ2-5; D is perhaps TRBD1 or TRBD2 (7 bases each). Between the trimmed V and J ends, which lost 0 bases and 2 bases, there was a span of 14 bases. CDR3 length: 16 residues. From germline, CDR1 is SGHNT and CDR2 YYREEE (reference sequence). CDR3 nucleotides: TGTGCCAGCAGCTTGGGAAGGCAGGGGGGGCAAGAGACCCAGTACTTC. It is translated as CASSLGRQGGQETQYF.

This clone has only a few counts. The chain is built from TRBV2 and TRBJ2-7; no firm D call. V lost 6 bases to trimming and J lost 4 bases, with 10 bases between them. This CDR3 contains 12 residues. Germline V gene data show CDR1 as SNHLY and CDR2 as FYNNEI. The CDR3 DNA reads as TGTGCCAGCAGGCAGTCCCTTTACGAGCAGTACTTC. Translating it yields CASRQSLYEQYF.

This clone has at least ten counts. The chain couples TRBV6-5 to TRBJ1-4; no reliable D call. The germline V gene has CDR1 MNHEY and CDR2 SVGAGI. The V and J ends lost 4 bases and 0 bases respectively, with 12 bases between them. This CDR3 is built from 16 residues. The CDR3 is CASSSLGGATNEKLFF. CDR3 nucleotide sequence: TGTGCCAGCAGTTCCCTGGGAGGTGCAACTAATGAAAAACTGTTTTTT.

Comment on this clone: The sample has other DNA sequences that encode this CDR3 too. J is TRBJ2-1 and V is TRBV7-9; 14 bases are a match to TRBD2. V gave up 1 base and J gave up 3 bases; unmatched junction bases: 5. The CDR3 consists of 18 residues. The germline V gene encodes CDR1 SEHNR and CDR2 FQNEAQ (reference sequence). CDR3 nucleotide sequence: TGTGCCAGCAGCTTAGAGGGGACTAGCGGGAGATTCTACAATGAGCAGTTCTTC. Translating gives CASSLEGTSGRFYNEQFF. Using reference TRBV7-9 and TRBJ2-1 for the parts outside the CDR3, the full variable domain is DTGVSQNPRHKITKRGQNVTFRCDPISEHNRLYWYRQTLGQGPEFLTYFQNEAQLEKSRLLSDRFSAERPKGSFSTLEIQRTEQGDSAMYLCASSLEGTSGRFYNEQFFGPGTRLTVL.

The rearrangement joins TRBV27 to TRBJ2-3; maybe TRBD1 (6 bases). This CDR3 has 12 residues. The V and J ends lost 4 bases and 11 bases respectively, with 13 bases between them. From germline, CDR1 is MNHEY and CDR2 SMNVEV (reference sequence). The CDR3 sequence is CASSSQGYGQYF. As DNA, the CDR3 is TGTGCCAGCAGTTCCCAGGGGTATGGGCAGTATTTT.

This clone was counted at least ten times. The CDR3 reads CASSEAWDPYQPQHF. The CDR3 nucleotides read TGTGCCAGCAGTGAAGCTTGGGACCCTTATCAGCCCCAGCATTTT. V is TRBV6-1 and J is TRBJ1-5, with a tentative D call TRBD1 (5 bases). Germline loops: CDR1 MNHNS, CDR2 SASEGT. Trimming removed 0 bases from V and 5 bases from J, with 11 bases in between. The CDR3 spans 15 residues.

The chain combines TRBV19 with TRBJ2-7; no firm D call. The germline CDR1 and CDR2 sequences are LNHDA and SQIVND (reference sequence). Trimming left V 1 base short and J 6 bases short, with 13 bases between. This CDR3 region has 14 residues. The CDR3 sequence: CASSIGQDLGEQYF. For the CDR3, the DNA is TGTGCCAGTAGTATAGGTCAGGATCTGGGCGAGCAGTACTTC.

There are many counts of this clone. The chain carries TRBV5-1 and TRBJ1-4; no firm D call. Germline values: CDR1 SGHRS, CDR2 YFSETQ. The CDR3 spans 16 residues. Trimming removed 0 bases at V and 5 bases at J, with 14 bases between. This CDR3 reads CASSLARGGGNEKLFF. CDR3 nucleotide sequence: TGCGCCAGCAGCTTGGCCAGAGGCGGCGGGAATGAAAAACTGTTTTTT.

The chain uses TRBV2 and TRBJ2-1; D call uncertain. The CDR3 is 12 amino acids. Germline V CDR1 and CDR2: SNHLY, FYNNEI. The V end was cut by 3 bases, the J end by 5 bases, with 5 bases between. For the CDR3, the DNA is TGTGCCAGCAGTGAGTCAGACAATGAGCAGTTCTTC. Protein sequence: CASSESDNEQFF.

The chain is built from TRBV9 and TRBJ2-7, with 7 bases fitting TRBD2. CDR1 and CDR2 (germline): SGDLS, YYNGEE. J was trimmed by 7 bases and V by 1 base; bases with no gene match: 8. The CDR3 runs 14 residues. In DNA, the CDR3 is TGTGCCAGCAGCGTAATGGAGGGAGGGCCGGAGCAGTACTTC. As protein: CASSVMEGGPEQYF.

The chain couples TRBV2 to TRBJ2-5; 8 bases are a match to TRBD1. The CDR3 runs 12 residues. Germline trimming cut 10 bases from V and 5 bases from J; bases unmatched to any gene: 6. CDR1 is SNHLY and CDR2 is FYNNEI in the germline V gene. The CDR3 DNA reads TGTGCCACCCTGCGACAGGGGGAGACCCAGTACTTC. This gives the protein CATLRQGETQYF.

In the case of this clone: This sample also contains other DNA sequences that code for the same CDR3. J is TRBJ1-5 and V is TRBV5-1; D remains unclear. The CDR3 spans 13 residues. V was trimmed by 0 bases and J by 5 bases, leaving 6 bases between them. CDR1 SGHRS and CDR2 YFSETQ come from the germline V gene. The CDR3 nucleotides read TGCGCCAGCAGCTTGGGTGGAGATCAGCCCCAGCATTTT. Amino acids: CASSLGGDQPQHF.

The chain recombines TRBV19 with TRBJ1-2; a possible D gene is TRBD1 (5 bases). Germline-derived CDR1 and CDR2 are LNHDA and SQIVND (reference sequence). The CDR3 spans 12 residues. V was trimmed by 5 bases and J by 2 bases, leaving 6 bases between them. CDR3 residues: CASSGTNYGYTF. The DNA for the CDR3 is TGTGCCAGTAGTGGGACGAACTATGGCTACACCTTC. The full variable domain, with the rest looked up from reference TRBV19 and TRBJ1-2, is DGGITQSPKYLFRKEGQNVTLSCEQNLNHDAMYWYRQDPGQGLRLIYYSQIVNDFQKGDIAEGYSVSREKKESFPLTVTSAQKNPTAFYLCASSGTNYGYTFGSGTRLTVV.

This chain links TRBV5-1 with TRBJ2-3, with D uncertain. Per the germline V gene, CDR1 is SGHRS and CDR2 is YFSETQ. The ends were cut back, 2 bases at V and 2 bases at J, with 9 bases in the middle. The CDR3 length is 14 residues. The CDR3 here is CASSLERVTDTQYF. DNA for the CDR3: TGCGCCAGCAGCTTAGAGAGAGTCACAGATACGCAGTATTTT.

With regard to this clone: At the DNA level, this CDR3 is encoded by other sequences in the same sample as well. CDR3 nucleotides: TGCGCCAGCAGCTTAGGGGACCTCCCTAATCAGCCCCAGCATTTT. It yields the protein CASSLGDLPNQPQHF. The J gene is TRBJ1-5, the V gene TRBV5-1; TRBD1 is a possible D gene (5 bases). Trimming took off 2 bases at V and 4 bases at J, with 13 bases between the two ends. The CDR3 runs to 15 residues. Germline CDR1 reads SGHRS; CDR2 reads YFSETQ.

J is TRBJ1-1 and V is TRBV28; D remains unclear. Deletions cut 6 bases from V and 0 bases from J, with 11 bases between. Germline V CDR1 and CDR2: MDHEN, SYDVKM. This CDR3 is built from 14 residues. The CDR3 reads CASSGPTMNTEAFF. The CDR3 nucleotides are TGTGCCAGCAGCGGCCCTACAATGAACACTGAAGCTTTCTTT.

The chain is built from TRBV7-6 and TRBJ2-5; 9 bases match TRBD1. The ends lost 2 bases at V and 5 bases at J; junction bases unmatched: 3. Germline lookup yields CDR1 SGHVS and CDR2 FNYEAQ. The CDR3 covers 14 residues. In nucleotides, the CDR3 is TGTGCCAGCAGCTTACGTGGACAGGGGGAGACCCAGTACTTC. Its translation: CASSLRGQGETQYF.

As for this clone: Since a much larger clone is just one base distant, this may be a read error. The gene calls are TRBV5-1 and TRBJ2-6; no clear D gene. The CDR3 contains 15 residues. The ends were cut back, 2 bases at V and 0 bases at J, with 6 bases in the middle. CDR1 and CDR2 from the germline V gene are SGHRS and YFSETQ. This CDR3 is CASSFPGSGANVLTF. The CDR3 DNA follows: TGCGCCAGCAGCTTCCCAGGCTCTGGGGCCAACGTCCTGACTTTC.

On this clone itself: A much more abundant neighbour one base away suggests this may be a read error. This sequence joins TRBV5-1 and TRBJ2-1; 10 bases line up with TRBD2. V lost 3 bases and J lost 4; bases outside the gene matches: 4. The CDR3 consists of 15 residues. Germline lookup yields CDR1 SGHRS and CDR2 YFSETQ. This CDR3 is CASSSATSGYNEQFF. The CDR3 DNA sequence: TGCGCCAGCAGCTCGGCGACTAGCGGGTACAATGAGCAGTTCTTC.

The rearrangement uses TRBV2 and TRBJ2-1, with D possibly matching TRBD2 (5 bases). The ends were cut back, 6 bases at V and 5 bases at J, with 23 bases in the middle. Germline CDR1 is SNHLY and CDR2 is FYNNEI. The CDR3 has 17 amino acids. The CDR3 loop reads CASSDLEVRTFNNEQFF. The CDR3 coding sequence is TGTGCCAGCAGCGACTTAGAAGTAAGGACTTTTAACAATGAGCAGTTCTTC.

The chain has TRBV7-3 and TRBJ1-1; D is unresolved. The CDR3 sequence is 13 residues long. Germline V lookup: CDR1 SGHTA, CDR2 FQGTGA. Trimming cost V 4 bases and J 0 bases, with 6 bases left between them. The CDR3 DNA reads TGTGCCAGCAGCTCGACGGTGAACACTGAAGCTTTCTTT. It codes for CASSSTVNTEAFF.

The chain is built from TRBV6-6 and TRBJ2-3, with D tentatively TRBD2 (6 bases). Trimming pared 2 bases from V and 0 bases from J, leaving 12 bases between. CDR1 and CDR2 (germline): MNHNY, SVGAGI (reference sequence). The CDR3 covers 16 residues. The CDR3 region is CASSYGGISSTDTQYF. DNA of the CDR3: TGTGCCAGCAGTTACGGGGGGATCTCTAGCACAGATACGCAGTATTTT.

The V gene is TRBV7-2, the J gene TRBJ2-1; a weak D match, TRBD2 (5 bases). Trimming pared 7 bases from V and 8 bases from J, leaving 21 bases between. The CDR3 runs to 15 residues. Germline CDR1 is SGHTA and CDR2 is FQGNSA. CDR3 nucleotides: TGTGCCAGCACCATCCTCGGGTTAGGAGGAGATGAGCAGTTCTTC. This sequence encodes CASTILGLGGDEQFF.

The chain recombines TRBV2 with TRBJ2-7; D gene uncertain. Germline CDR1 is SNHLY and CDR2 is FYNNEI. Trimming removed 5 bases from V and 3 bases from J, with 8 bases in between. The CDR3 is 12 residues long. CDR3 region: CASSFFFYEQYF. CDR3 nucleotide sequence: TGTGCCAGCAGTTTCTTTTTCTACGAGCAGTACTTC.

The chain's CDR3 is CATSRDRGWASGSHNEQFF. In nucleotides, the CDR3 is TGTGCCACCAGCAGAGATAGGGGGTGGGCTAGCGGGAGCCACAATGAGCAGTTCTTC. J is TRBJ2-1 and V is TRBV15, with 10 bases that match TRBD2. J gave up 5 bases and V 0 bases, and 13 bases lay outside the gene matches. The germline CDR1 and CDR2 sequences are LNHNV and YYDKDF (reference sequence). The CDR3 consists of 19 residues.

V gene TRBV6-5 combines with J gene TRBJ2-5; 9 positions agree with TRBD2. Germline V gene lookup returns CDR1 MNHEY and CDR2 SVGAGI. V lost 7 bases to trimming and J lost 3 bases; unmatched junction nucleotides: 9. There are 15 residues in the CDR3. DNA of the CDR3: TGTGCCAGCACCCAGGTAATAGCGGGGGAAGAGACCCAGTACTTC. This codes for CASTQVIAGEETQYF.

Details on this clone: A much larger clone lies a single base off, so this may be a read error. The chain carries TRBV25-1 and TRBJ1-5; 7 nucleotides line up with TRBD1. CDR1 is MGHDK, CDR2 SYGVNS, per germline. This CDR3 is built from 12 residues. Trimming cost V 6 bases and J 4 bases; bases outside gene matches: 0. CDR3: CASRTGNQPQHF. In nucleotides, the CDR3 is TGTGCCAGCAGGACAGGGAATCAGCCCCAGCATTTT.

This chain uses TRBV9 with TRBJ2-1, with TRBD2 matching over 8 bases. Germline V gene lookup returns CDR1 SGDLS and CDR2 YYNGEE. The CDR3 covers 17 residues. The trim removed 3 bases at V and 2 bases at J, leaving 10 bases unmatched. The CDR3 here is CASSETRERETYNEQFF. The CDR3 nucleotides read TGTGCCAGCAGCGAGACTAGGGAGCGGGAGACCTACAATGAGCAGTTCTTC.